The present T cell receptor beta chain was sequenced within a study of T cells in narcolepsy. In the study overall: Enrolled donors included narcolepsy type 1 or type 2 patients and healthy controls.

A note on this clone: Its antigen is currently unknown.

General study results and limits: No autoreactive T cell clone sequences appeared in some memory CD4+ repertoires. Autoreactive HCRT-specific and TRIB2-specific clonotypes were marked in same-patient CSF-versus-blood CD4+ comparisons. Healthy controls reportedly lacked the autoreactive clonotypes serially found in patients' blood.

The protocol was immunoSEQ multiplex PCR, while the TCRdb copy is restricted to in-frame clones and leaves out a portion. This sample has over 25,000 clones, with 86% found just once. Looked up from germline, CDR1 is SQVTM and CDR2 is ANQGSEA. This CDR3 has 14 amino acids. Trimming removed 3 bases at V and 4 bases at J, with 12 bases between. The gene calls are TRBV29-1 and TRBJ2-2; D tentatively reads TRBD1 or TRBD2 (5 bases each). The TCR was taken from a human donor with narcolepsy. The sample consisted of CD45RA- memory CD4+ T cells from PBMCs. As DNA, the CDR3 is TGCAGCGTTGAGAGGCCAGGGAGCACCGGGGAGCTGTTTTTT. Translating gives CSVERPGSTGELFF.